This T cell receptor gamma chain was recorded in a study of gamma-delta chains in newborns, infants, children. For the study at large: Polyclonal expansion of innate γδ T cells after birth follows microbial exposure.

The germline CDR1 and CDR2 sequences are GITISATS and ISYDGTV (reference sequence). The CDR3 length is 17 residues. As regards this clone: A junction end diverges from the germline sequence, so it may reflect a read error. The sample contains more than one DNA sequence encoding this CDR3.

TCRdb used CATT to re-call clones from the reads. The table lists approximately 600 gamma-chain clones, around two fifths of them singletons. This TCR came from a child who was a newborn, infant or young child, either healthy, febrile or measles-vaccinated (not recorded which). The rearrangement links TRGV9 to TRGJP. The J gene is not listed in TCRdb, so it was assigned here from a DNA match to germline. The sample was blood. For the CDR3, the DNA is TGTGCCTTGTGGGAGGTGCCGCAAGAGTTGGGCAAAAAAAACAAGGTATTT. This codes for CALWEVPQELGKKNKVF.